A single sample gave rise to the 25 T cell receptor beta chains below, sequenced in a study of blood T cell repertoires in COVID-19. The method was immunoSEQ multiplex PCR; TCRdb's version includes in-frame clones alone and lacks a portion of them. The sample consists of more than 140,000 clones, 88% of them appearing once. Material: peripheral blood. All receptors come from a woman aged 55-70 years with acute or convalescent COVID-19.

This chain connects TRBV6-6 to TRBJ2-1; D perhaps matches TRBD2 (7 bases). The CDR3 runs to 17 residues. CDR1 MNHNY and CDR2 SVGAGI come from the germline V gene (reference sequence). The ends were cut back, 5 bases at V and 3 bases at J, with 20 bases in the middle. The CDR3 spells CASSPLLGGGVYNEQFF. In nucleotides, the CDR3 is TGTGCCAGCAGTCCCCTTTTGGGGGGGGGCGTCTACAATGAGCAGTTCTTC.

The gene calls are TRBV9 and TRBJ2-5, with a tentative D call TRBD2 (6 bases). Germline lookup yields CDR1 SGDLS and CDR2 YYNGEE. V gave up 7 bases and J gave up 0 bases, with 10 bases separating them. CDR3 length equals 13 residues. The CDR3 here is CASGGWDQETQYF. As DNA, the CDR3 is TGTGCCAGCGGGGGGTGGGACCAAGAGACCCAGTACTTC.

This chain connects TRBV19 to TRBJ1-5; 9 bases fit TRBD1. The V segment lost 8 bases and the J segment 6 bases; nucleotides outside the gene matches: 5. The CDR3 has 13 amino acids. Germline V CDR1 and CDR2: LNHDA, SQIVND (reference sequence). The CDR3 here is CASLDRGGQPQHF. DNA of the CDR3: TGTGCCAGTTTGGACAGGGGAGGTCAGCCCCAGCATTTT.

The chain employs TRBV5-4 and TRBJ1-6; D gene ambiguous. V dropped 0 bases and J dropped 10 bases, with 8 bases sitting between them. The CDR3 is made up of 13 amino acids. Germline V gene data show CDR1 as SGHNT and CDR2 as YYREEE (reference sequence). This chain's CDR3 is CASSLELRSPLHF. The CDR3 DNA sequence: TGTGCCAGCAGCTTGGAGCTTCGGTCACCCCTCCACTTT.

The chain is built from TRBV13 and TRBJ1-3, with D possibly being TRBD1 (6 bases). The CDR3 runs to 19 residues. The V end lost 5 bases, the J end lost 2 bases, and 25 bases lay between the germline ends. Looked up from germline, CDR1 is PRHDT and CDR2 is FYEKMQ (reference sequence). The CDR3 reads CASSLAPTGIGLAGNTIYF. The CDR3 region has the DNA TGTGCCAGCAGCCTAGCACCTACAGGGATCGGCTTAGCTGGAAACACCATATATTTT. The full variable domain, rest sourced from reference TRBV13 and TRBJ1-3, is AAGVIQSPRHLIKEKRETATLKCYPIPRHDTVYWYQQGPGQDPQFLISFYEKMQSDKGSIPDRFSAQQFSDYHSELNMSSLELGDSALYFCASSLAPTGIGLAGNTIYFGEGSWLTVV.

The gene calls are TRBV11-2 and TRBJ1-6; 7 nucleotides agree with TRBD1. J gave up 10 bases and V 2 bases, and 14 bases lay outside the gene matches. Germline V gene sequence: CDR1 SGHAT, CDR2 FQNNGV. The CDR3 covers 17 residues. The CDR3 sequence is CASSLRPTPGQKSPLHF. In DNA form, the CDR3 reads TGTGCCAGCAGCTTAAGGCCCACCCCGGGACAGAAGTCACCCCTCCACTTT.

The chain is built from TRBV5-4 and TRBJ1-1; D might be TRBD1 (5 bases). The ends were cut back, 3 bases at V and 0 bases at J, with 18 bases in the middle. CDR3 size: 17 residues. Germline V gene lookup returns CDR1 SGHNT and CDR2 YYREEE (reference sequence). CDR3 coding DNA: TGTGCCAGCAGCTCCCCATTAGGGGTGGCAATGAACACTGAAGCTTTCTTT. This sequence encodes CASSSPLGVAMNTEAFF.

The chain has TRBV19 and TRBJ1-4; D gene uncertain. The CDR3 is made up of 17 amino acids. Germline CDR1 is LNHDA and CDR2 is SQIVND (reference sequence). Between the trimmed V and J ends, which lost 1 base and 7 bases, there was a span of 19 bases. The CDR3, as DNA: TGTGCCAGTAGTATAGGGAGCAGAGATCCCCTCGGTGAAAAACTGTTTTTT. This gives the protein CASSIGSRDPLGEKLFF.

This clone was seen only once. The chain is built from TRBV28 and TRBJ1-1; a weak D match, TRBD1 (6 bases). The V gene's germline CDR1 is MDHEN and CDR2 SYDVKM. The CDR3 has 13 amino acids. Trimming left V 11 bases short and J 0 bases short, with 13 bases between. CDR3 amino acids: CASRPGVNTEAFF. CDR3 sequence (DNA): TGTGCCTCAAGGCCAGGGGTGAACACTGAAGCTTTCTTT.

The V and J genes are TRBV10-2 and TRBJ2-3, with TRBD2 matching 13 bases. CDR3 size: 16 residues. In germline, CDR1 is WSHSY, CDR2 SAAADI. V was pared by 8 bases and J by 5 bases, with 10 bases of the junction left unmatched. As DNA, the CDR3 is TGCGCCAGCGTCGAACTAGCGGGGGGGGGCGGAGATACGCAGTATTTT. Translating gives CASVELAGGGGDTQYF.

The rearrangement joins TRBV25-1 to TRBJ2-5; possibly TRBD2 for D (6 bases). Trimming pared 3 bases from V and 2 bases from J, leaving 10 bases between. CDR1 is MGHDK, CDR2 SYGVNS, per germline. The CDR3 sequence is 14 residues long. The CDR3: CASSEGRFQETQYF. The CDR3 bases are TGTGCCAGCAGTGAGGGGAGGTTTCAAGAGACCCAGTACTTC.

The chain joins TRBV28 to TRBJ1-5; 7 positions match TRBD1. In germline, CDR1 is MDHEN, CDR2 SYDVKM. CDR3 length: 16 amino acids. V lost 3 bases, J lost 2 bases, and 7 bases stayed unmatched. The CDR3 DNA reads as TGTGCCAGCAGTTTTGTAGGGGGCGCGGGCAATCAGCCCCAGCATTTT. It encodes CASSFVGGAGNQPQHF.

This clone has just one count. V and J are TRBV29-1 and TRBJ1-1; TRBD1 aligns across 7 bases. After removal of 5 bases from V and 6 bases from J, the junction contained 6 bases not matched to a gene. Per the germline V gene, CDR1 is SQVTM and CDR2 is ANQGSEA. The CDR3 extends over 12 amino acids. DNA for the CDR3: TGCAGCGTTAAACAGGGGTGGGCTGAAGCTTTCTTT. This gives the protein CSVKQGWAEAFF. Using reference TRBV29-1 and TRBJ1-1 for the parts outside the CDR3, the full variable domain is SAVISQKPSRDICQRGTSLTIQCQVDSQVTMMFWYRQQPGQSLTLIATANQGSEATYESGFVIDKFPISRPNLTFSTLTVSNMSPEDSSIYLCSVKQGWAEAFFGQGTRLTVV.

This chain uses TRBV25-1 with TRBJ2-3; D unresolved. The V end was cut by 6 bases, the J end by 6 bases, with 4 bases between. CDR1 and CDR2 (germline): MGHDK, SYGVNS. The CDR3 loop spans 10 amino acids. CDR3 region: CASSRDTQYF. CDR3 bases: TGTGCCAGCAGCAGGGATACGCAGTATTTT. The variable domain in full, with the rest retrieved from reference TRBV25-1 and TRBJ2-3, is EADIYQTPRYLVIGTGKKITLECSQTMGHDKMYWYQQDPGMELHLIHYSYGVNSTEKGDLSSESTVSRIRTEHFPLTLESARPSHTSQYLCASSRDTQYFGPGTRLTVL.

The chain uses TRBV6-2 or TRBV6-3 and TRBJ2-7; TRBD1 matches at 10 bases. CDR1 and CDR2 (germline): MNHEY, SVGEGT. V lost 0 bases to trimming and J lost 2 bases; unmatched junction nucleotides: 4. This CDR3 region has 16 residues. The CDR3 protein is CASSYSGTGDPYEQYF. In nucleotides, the CDR3 is TGTGCCAGCAGTTACTCTGGGACAGGGGACCCCTACGAGCAGTACTTC.

V usage is TRBV5-1 and J usage is TRBJ2-3, with D hard to call. V lost 5 bases to trimming and J lost 0 bases, with 4 bases between them. The CDR3 contains 12 residues. In germline, CDR1 is SGHRS, CDR2 YFSETQ. This CDR3 is CASRASTDTQYF. CDR3 coding DNA: TGCGCCAGCAGAGCTAGCACAGATACGCAGTATTTT.

This clone was seen just once. This chain uses TRBV25-1 with TRBJ1-6; D unclear. This CDR3 has 15 amino acids. Germline assignment: CDR1 MGHDK and CDR2 SYGVNS. V was shortened by 3 bases and J by 8 bases, with 14 bases between the two germline ends. CDR3 residues: CASSDLGSSDSPLHF. CDR3 DNA: TGTGCCAGCAGTGACCTCGGGAGTTCGGATTCACCCCTCCACTTT. Complete variable domain (other parts from reference TRBV25-1 and TRBJ1-6): EADIYQTPRYLVIGTGKKITLECSQTMGHDKMYWYQQDPGMELHLIHYSYGVNSTEKGDLSSESTVSRIRTEHFPLTLESARPSHTSQYLCASSDLGSSDSPLHFGNGTRLTVT.

The CDR3 DNA reads as TGTGCCAGCTCACGGGCCACCGTACTGGGCTATGGCTACACCTTC. This encodes CASSRATVLGYGYTF. V gene TRBV18 combines with J gene TRBJ1-2, with unresolved D. The V end was cut by 4 bases, the J end by 4 bases, with 16 bases between. Germline CDR1 KGHSH, CDR2 LQKENI. CDR3 length: 15 amino acids.

CDR3 sequence: CASSDSARGTLHF. In DNA form, the CDR3 reads TGTGCCAGCAGTGACTCGGCCCGGGGGACCCTCCACTTT. The V call is TRBV6-4, the J call TRBJ1-6; possibly TRBD1 for D (5 bases). CDR1 and CDR2 (germline): MRHNA, SNTAGT. This CDR3 region has 13 residues. Trimming shortened V by 0 bases and J by 14 bases, and 11 bases separated the two germline ends.

The V gene is TRBV5-1, the J gene TRBJ1-1; weak D call: TRBD1 (6 bases). V was pared by 4 bases and J by 3 bases, with 25 bases between. Germline V CDR1 and CDR2: SGHRS, YFSETQ. The CDR3 loop spans 18 amino acids. CDR3 residues: CASSPRAGEFLVDTEAFF. In DNA form, the CDR3 reads TGCGCCAGCAGCCCTCGGGCAGGGGAGTTTCTCGTGGACACTGAAGCTTTCTTT.

The V and J genes are TRBV18 and TRBJ2-7; 9 positions match TRBD1. Germline V gives CDR1 KGHSH, CDR2 LQKENI. The ends lost 5 bases at V and 6 bases at J; junction bases unmatched: 8. CDR3 length: 14 amino acids. The CDR3 loop is CASSSTGTGTEQYF. The DNA for the CDR3 is TGTGCCAGCTCATCAACCGGGACAGGGACCGAGCAGTACTTC.

The J gene is TRBJ1-3, the V gene TRBV5-5; 9 bases map to TRBD1. This CDR3 is built from 16 residues. Germline assignment: CDR1 SGHKS and CDR2 YYEKEE (reference sequence). Trimming at V came to 3 bases and at J to 4 bases, leaving 8 bases not matched to a gene. The DNA for the CDR3 is TGTGCCAGCAGCTCAAACCCCGGACAGGGGGGAAACACCATATATTTT. It is translated as CASSSNPGQGGNTIYF.

The chain has TRBV5-1 and TRBJ1-6, with TRBD1 identical over 8 bases. Trimming at V came to 0 bases and at J to 6 bases, leaving 5 bases not matched to a gene. CDR1 SGHRS and CDR2 YFSETQ come from the germline V gene. The CDR3 sequence is 16 residues long. CDR3 bases: TGCGCCAGCAGCTTGGAGGGGCAGGGGGCTAATTCACCCCTCCACTTT. It is translated as CASSLEGQGANSPLHF.

The rearrangement links TRBV15 to TRBJ1-2; TRBD1 aligns across 7 bases. Trimming took 1 base from V and 5 from J; bases not matched to a gene: 7. The length of the CDR3 is 15 residues. Per germline, CDR1 LNHNV and CDR2 YYDKDF (reference sequence). In nucleotides, the CDR3 is TGTGCCACCAGCAGAGCAGGGGGAGTGTTATATGGCTACACCTTC. Translated: CATSRAGGVLYGYTF.

J is TRBJ2-7 and V is TRBV7-3; 7 bases are shared with TRBD1. The CDR3 covers 15 residues. CDR1 and CDR2 (germline): SGHTA, FQGTGA. J lost 0 bases, V lost 2 bases, and 4 bases had no gene match. The CDR3 DNA follows: TGTGCCAGCAGCTTAGAAGGGGGCTACTCCTACGAGCAGTACTTC. Its translation is CASSLEGGYSYEQYF.